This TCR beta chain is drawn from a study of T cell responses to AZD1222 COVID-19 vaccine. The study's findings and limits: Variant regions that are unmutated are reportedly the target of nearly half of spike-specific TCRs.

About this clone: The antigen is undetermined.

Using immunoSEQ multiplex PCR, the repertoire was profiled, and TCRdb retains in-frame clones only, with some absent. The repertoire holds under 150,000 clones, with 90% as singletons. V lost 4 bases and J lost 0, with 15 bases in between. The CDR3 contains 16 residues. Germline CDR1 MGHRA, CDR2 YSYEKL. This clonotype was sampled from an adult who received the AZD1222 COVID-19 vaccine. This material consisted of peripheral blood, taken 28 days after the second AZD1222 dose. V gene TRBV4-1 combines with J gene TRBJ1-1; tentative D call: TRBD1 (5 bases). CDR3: CASSRIPGGMNTEAFF. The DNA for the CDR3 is TGCGCCAGCAGCCGCATACCCGGGGGAATGAACACTGAAGCTTTCTTT.